The TCR beta chain under discussion was sequenced for a study of OX40 agonist ivuxolimab in advanced cancers. Study information: The dose-escalation group included hepatocellular carcinoma, melanoma, renal cell carcinoma and head and neck cancer. General study findings and limits: CD4+ and CD8+ blood T cells expanded clonally by week 6 at 0.1 to 3.0 mg/kg.

CDR3 length: 13 residues. V was clipped by 1 base and J by 7 bases, with 10 bases between them. CDR1 is MGHRA, CDR2 YSYEKL, per germline. The repertoire was sequenced with immunoSEQ multiplex PCR; TCRdb's copy has only in-frame clones and lacks some. The data hold tens of thousands of clones, with 88% observed a single time. Points on this clone: Its antigen remains unidentified.

Specimen: CD4+ or CD8+ T cells sorted from blood, collected in a trial of the OX40 agonist ivuxolimab. This chain joins TRBV4-1 and TRBJ1-2, with D uncertain. This clonotype was obtained from an adult with an advanced solid tumor such as melanoma, head and neck, liver or kidney cancer. This CDR3 is CASSQASIAGYTF. CDR3 bases: TGCGCCAGCAGCCAAGCTAGTATAGCTGGCTACACCTTC.